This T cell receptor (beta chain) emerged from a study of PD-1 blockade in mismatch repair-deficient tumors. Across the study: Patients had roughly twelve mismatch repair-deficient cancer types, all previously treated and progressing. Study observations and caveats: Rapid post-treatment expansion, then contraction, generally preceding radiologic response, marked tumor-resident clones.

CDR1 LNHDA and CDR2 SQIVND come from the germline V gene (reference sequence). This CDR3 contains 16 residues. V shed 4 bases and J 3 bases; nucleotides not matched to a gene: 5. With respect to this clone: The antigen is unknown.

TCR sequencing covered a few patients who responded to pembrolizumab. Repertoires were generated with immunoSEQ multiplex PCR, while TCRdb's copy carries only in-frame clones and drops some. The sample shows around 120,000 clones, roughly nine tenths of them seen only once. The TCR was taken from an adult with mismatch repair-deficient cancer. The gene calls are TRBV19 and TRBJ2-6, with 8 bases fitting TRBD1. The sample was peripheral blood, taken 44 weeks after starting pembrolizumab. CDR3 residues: CASSSDRGGGANVLTF. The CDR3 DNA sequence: TGTGCCAGTAGTAGCGACAGGGGAGGTGGGGCCAACGTCCTGACTTTC.